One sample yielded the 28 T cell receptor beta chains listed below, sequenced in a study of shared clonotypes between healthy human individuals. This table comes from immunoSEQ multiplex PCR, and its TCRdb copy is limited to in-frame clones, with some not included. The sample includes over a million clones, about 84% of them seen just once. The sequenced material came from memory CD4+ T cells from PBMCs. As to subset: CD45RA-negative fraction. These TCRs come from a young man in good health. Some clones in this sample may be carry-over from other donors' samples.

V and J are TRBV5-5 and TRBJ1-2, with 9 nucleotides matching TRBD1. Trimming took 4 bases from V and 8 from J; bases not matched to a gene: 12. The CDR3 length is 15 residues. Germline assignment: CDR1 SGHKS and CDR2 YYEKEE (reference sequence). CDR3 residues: CASSLRTGAGEGYTF. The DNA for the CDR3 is TGTGCCAGCAGCCTGCGGACAGGGGCAGGGGAAGGCTACACCTTC.

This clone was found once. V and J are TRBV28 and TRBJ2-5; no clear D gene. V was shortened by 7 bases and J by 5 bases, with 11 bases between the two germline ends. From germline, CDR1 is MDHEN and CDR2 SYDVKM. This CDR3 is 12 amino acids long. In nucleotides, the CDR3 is TGTGCCAGCATAGATTTACGGGAGACCCAGTACTTC. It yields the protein CASIDLRETQYF. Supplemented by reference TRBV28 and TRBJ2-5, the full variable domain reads DVKVTQSSRYLVKRTGEKVFLECVQDMDHENMFWYRQDPGLGLRLIYFSYDVKMKEKGDIPEGYSVSREKKERFSLILESASTNQTSMYLCASIDLRETQYFGPGTRLLVL.

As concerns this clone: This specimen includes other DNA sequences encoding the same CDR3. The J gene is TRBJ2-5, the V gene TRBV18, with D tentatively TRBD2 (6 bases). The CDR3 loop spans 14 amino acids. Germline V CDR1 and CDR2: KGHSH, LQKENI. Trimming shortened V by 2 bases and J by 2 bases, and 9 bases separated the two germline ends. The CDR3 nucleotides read TGTGCCAGCTCACCAGGCGGAGGGCAAGAGACCCAGTACTTC. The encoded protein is CASSPGGGQETQYF.

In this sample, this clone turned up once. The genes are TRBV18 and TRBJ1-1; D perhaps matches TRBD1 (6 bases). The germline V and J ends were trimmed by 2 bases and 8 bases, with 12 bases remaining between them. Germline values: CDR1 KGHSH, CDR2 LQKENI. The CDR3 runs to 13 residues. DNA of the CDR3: TGTGCCAGCTCACCAGGAGGGCAGGGGGAAGCTTTCTTT. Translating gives CASSPGGQGEAFF.

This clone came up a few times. This CDR3 is CSVGRAGESYTF. The CDR3 DNA sequence: TGCAGCGTTGGAAGGGCTGGGGAAAGCTACACCTTC. The chain is built from TRBV29-1 and TRBJ1-2; D ambiguous. The CDR3 has 12 amino acids. V lost 4 bases, J lost 9 bases, and 15 bases lay in between. Germline V gives CDR1 SQVTM, CDR2 ANQGSEA.

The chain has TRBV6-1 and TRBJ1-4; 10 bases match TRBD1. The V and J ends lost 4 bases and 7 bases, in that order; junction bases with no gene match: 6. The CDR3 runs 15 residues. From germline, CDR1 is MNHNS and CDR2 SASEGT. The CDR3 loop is CASSGGDRGGEKLFF. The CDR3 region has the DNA TGTGCCAGCAGTGGGGGGGACAGGGGTGGTGAAAAACTGTTTTTT.

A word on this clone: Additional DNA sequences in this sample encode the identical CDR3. CDR3 protein: CASSGGGQPQHF. DNA of the CDR3: TGTGCCAGCTCGGGGGGGGGTCAGCCCCAGCATTTT. The chain carries TRBV18 and TRBJ1-5, with a tentative D call TRBD1 (5 bases). Germline V CDR1 and CDR2: KGHSH, LQKENI. V was clipped by 6 bases and J by 6 bases, with 9 bases between them. The CDR3 is made up of 12 amino acids. The entire variable domain, with the rest obtained from reference TRBV18 and TRBJ1-5, is as follows: NAGVMQNPRHLVRRRGQEARLRCSPMKGHSHVYWYRQLPEEGLKFMVYLQKENIIDESGMPKERFSAEFPKEGPSILRIQQVVRGDSAAYFCASSGGGQPQHFGDGTRLSIL.

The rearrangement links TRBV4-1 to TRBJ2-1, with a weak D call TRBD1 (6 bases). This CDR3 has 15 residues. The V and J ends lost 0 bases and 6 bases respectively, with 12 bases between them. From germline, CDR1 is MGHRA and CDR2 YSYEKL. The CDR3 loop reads CASSQEGLGANEQFF. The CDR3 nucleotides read TGCGCCAGCAGCCAAGAAGGACTGGGGGCCAATGAGCAGTTCTTC.

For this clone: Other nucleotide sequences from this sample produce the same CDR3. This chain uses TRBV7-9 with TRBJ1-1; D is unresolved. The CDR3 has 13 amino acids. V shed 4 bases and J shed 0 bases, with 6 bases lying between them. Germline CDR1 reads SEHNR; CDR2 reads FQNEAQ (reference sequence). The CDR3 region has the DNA TGTGCCAGCAGCTCGCAAGTGAACACTGAAGCTTTCTTT. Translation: CASSSQVNTEAFF.

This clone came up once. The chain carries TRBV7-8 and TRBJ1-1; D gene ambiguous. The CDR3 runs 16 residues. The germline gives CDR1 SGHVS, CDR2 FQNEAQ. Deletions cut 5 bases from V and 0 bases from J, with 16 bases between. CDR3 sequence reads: CASSLRRPVMNTEAFF. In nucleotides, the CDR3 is TGTGCCAGCAGCCTTAGACGTCCGGTTATGAACACTGAAGCTTTCTTT.

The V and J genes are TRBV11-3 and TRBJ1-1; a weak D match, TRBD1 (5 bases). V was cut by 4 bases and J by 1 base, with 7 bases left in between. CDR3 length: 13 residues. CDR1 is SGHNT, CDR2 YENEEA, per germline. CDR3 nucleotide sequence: TGTGCCAGCAGCTACAGGACGAACACTGAAGCTTTCTTT. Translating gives CASSYRTNTEAFF.

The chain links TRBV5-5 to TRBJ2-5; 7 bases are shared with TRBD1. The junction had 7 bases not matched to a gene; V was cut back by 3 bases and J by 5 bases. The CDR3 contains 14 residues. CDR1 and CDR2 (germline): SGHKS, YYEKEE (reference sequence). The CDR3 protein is CASSSYDRAETQYF. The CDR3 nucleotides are TGTGCCAGCAGCTCCTATGACAGGGCCGAGACCCAGTACTTC. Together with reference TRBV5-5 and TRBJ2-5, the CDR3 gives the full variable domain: DAGVTQSPTHLIKTRGQQVTLRCSPISGHKSVSWYQQVLGQGPQFIFQYYEKEERGRGNFPDRFSARQFPNYSSELNVNALLLGDSALYLCASSSYDRAETQYFGPGTRLLVL.

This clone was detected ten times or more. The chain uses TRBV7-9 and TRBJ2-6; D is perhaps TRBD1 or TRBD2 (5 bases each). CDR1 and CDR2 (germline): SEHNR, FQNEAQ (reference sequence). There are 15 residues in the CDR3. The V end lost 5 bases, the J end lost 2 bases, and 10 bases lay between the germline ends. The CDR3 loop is CASSRGTAGANVLTF. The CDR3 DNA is TGTGCCAGCAGCAGAGGGACCGCTGGGGCCAACGTCCTGACTTTC.

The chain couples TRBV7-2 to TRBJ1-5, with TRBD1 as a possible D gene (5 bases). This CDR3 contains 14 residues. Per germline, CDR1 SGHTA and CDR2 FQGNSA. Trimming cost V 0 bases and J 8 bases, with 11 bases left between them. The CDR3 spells CASSLASGEKPQHF. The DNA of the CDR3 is TGTGCCAGCAGCTTAGCATCGGGGGAGAAGCCCCAGCATTTT.

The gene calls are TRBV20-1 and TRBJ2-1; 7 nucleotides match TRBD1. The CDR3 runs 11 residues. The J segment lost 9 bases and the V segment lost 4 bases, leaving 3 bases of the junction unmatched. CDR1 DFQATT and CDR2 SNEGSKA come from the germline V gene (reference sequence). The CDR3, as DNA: TGCAGTGCTAACAGGGGTTTTGAGCAGTTCTTC. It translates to CSANRGFEQFF.

The CDR3: CASNARGYGYTF. The CDR3 DNA follows: TGTGCCAGCAATGCTAGAGGCTATGGCTACACCTTC. The J gene is TRBJ1-2, the V gene TRBV6-6; no clear D. Germline assignment: CDR1 MNHNY and CDR2 SVGAGI (reference sequence). The CDR3 consists of 12 residues. V lost 7 bases, J lost 4 bases, and 10 bases lay in between.

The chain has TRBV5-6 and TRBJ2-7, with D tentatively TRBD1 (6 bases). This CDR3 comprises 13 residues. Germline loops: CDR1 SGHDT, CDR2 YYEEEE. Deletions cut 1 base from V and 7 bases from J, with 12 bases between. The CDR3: CASSLTRGGEQYF. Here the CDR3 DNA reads TGTGCCAGCAGCTTGACCAGGGGTGGTGAGCAGTACTTC.

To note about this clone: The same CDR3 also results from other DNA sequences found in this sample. The CDR3 DNA reads as TGTGCCAGCAGCTTTACACTGAACACTGAAGCTTTCTTT. It specifies CASSFTLNTEAFF. The V call is TRBV11-3, the J call TRBJ1-1; D is ambiguous. Germline loops: CDR1 SGHNT, CDR2 YENEEA. The CDR3 length is 13 residues. V gave up 3 bases and J gave up 0 bases, with 5 bases separating them.

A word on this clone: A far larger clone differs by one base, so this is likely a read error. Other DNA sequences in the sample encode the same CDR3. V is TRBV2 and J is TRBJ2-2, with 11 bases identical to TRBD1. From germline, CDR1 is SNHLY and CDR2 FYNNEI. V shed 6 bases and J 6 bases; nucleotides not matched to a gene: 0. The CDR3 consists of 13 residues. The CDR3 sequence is CASRGQGAGELFF. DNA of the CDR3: TGTGCCAGCAGGGGACAGGGGGCCGGGGAGCTGTTTTTT.

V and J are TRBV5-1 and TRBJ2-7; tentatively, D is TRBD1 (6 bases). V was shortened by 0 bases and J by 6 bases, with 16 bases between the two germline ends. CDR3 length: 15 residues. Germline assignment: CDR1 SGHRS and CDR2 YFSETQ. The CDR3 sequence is CASSLAERGSGEQYF. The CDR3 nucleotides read TGCGCCAGCAGCTTGGCCGAAAGGGGGAGCGGCGAGCAGTACTTC.

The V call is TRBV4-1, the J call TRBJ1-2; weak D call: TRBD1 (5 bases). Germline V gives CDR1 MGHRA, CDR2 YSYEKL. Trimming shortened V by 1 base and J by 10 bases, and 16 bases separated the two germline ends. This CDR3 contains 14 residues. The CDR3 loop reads CASSQGPPGMAYTF. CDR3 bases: TGCGCCAGCAGCCAAGGGCCACCAGGGATGGCCTACACCTTC.

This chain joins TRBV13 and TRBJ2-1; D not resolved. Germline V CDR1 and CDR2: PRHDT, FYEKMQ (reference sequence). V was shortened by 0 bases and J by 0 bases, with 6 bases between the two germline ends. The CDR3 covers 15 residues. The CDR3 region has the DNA TGTGCCAGCAGCTTAGGGGGAAGCTCCTACAATGAGCAGTTCTTC. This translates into CASSLGGSSYNEQFF.

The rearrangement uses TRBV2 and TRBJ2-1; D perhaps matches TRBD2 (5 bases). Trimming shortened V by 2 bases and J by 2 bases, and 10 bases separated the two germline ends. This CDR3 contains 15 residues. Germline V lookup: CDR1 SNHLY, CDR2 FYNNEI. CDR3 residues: CASSETSPAYNEQFF. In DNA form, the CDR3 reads TGTGCCAGCAGTGAAACTAGTCCTGCCTACAATGAGCAGTTCTTC.

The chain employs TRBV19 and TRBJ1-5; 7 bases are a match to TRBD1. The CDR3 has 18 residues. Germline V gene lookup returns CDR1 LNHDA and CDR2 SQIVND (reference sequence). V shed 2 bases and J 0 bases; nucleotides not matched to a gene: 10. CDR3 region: CASSIIRDSAYSNQPQHF. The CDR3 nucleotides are TGTGCCAGTAGTATAATCAGGGACAGCGCCTATAGCAATCAGCCCCAGCATTTT.

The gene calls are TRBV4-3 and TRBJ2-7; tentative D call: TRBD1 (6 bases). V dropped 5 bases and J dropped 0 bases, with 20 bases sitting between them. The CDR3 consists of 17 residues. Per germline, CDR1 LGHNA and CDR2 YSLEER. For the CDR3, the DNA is TGCGCCAGCAGCTCAACCCTGGACAGCCGACTCTCCTACGAGCAGTACTTC. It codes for CASSSTLDSRLSYEQYF.

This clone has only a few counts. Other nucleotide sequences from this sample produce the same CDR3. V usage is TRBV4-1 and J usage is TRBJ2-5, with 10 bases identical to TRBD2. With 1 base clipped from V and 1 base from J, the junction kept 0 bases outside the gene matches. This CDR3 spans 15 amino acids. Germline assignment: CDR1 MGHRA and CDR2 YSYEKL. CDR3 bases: TGCGCCAGCAGCCAAGGGACTAGCGGCCAAGAGACCCAGTACTTC. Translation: CASSQGTSGQETQYF.

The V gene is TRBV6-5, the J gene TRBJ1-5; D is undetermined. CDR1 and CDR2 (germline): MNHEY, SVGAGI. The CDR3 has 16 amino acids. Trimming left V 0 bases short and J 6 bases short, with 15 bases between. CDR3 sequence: CASSYSMATDGQPQHF. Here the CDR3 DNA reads TGTGCCAGCAGTTACTCGATGGCTACAGACGGTCAGCCCCAGCATTTT.

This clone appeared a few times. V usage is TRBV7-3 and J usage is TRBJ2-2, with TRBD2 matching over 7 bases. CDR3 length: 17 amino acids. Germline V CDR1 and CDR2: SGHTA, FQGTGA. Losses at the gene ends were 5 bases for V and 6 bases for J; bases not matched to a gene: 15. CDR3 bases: TGTGCCAGCAGCCCAATGAGCGGGATTGGTAGGGCCGGGGAGCTGTTTTTT. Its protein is CASSPMSGIGRAGELFF.